This TCR beta chain is from a study of cytomegalovirus exposure and HLA in healthy donors. Study-wide background: Around 180 million T cells yielded about 120 million unique TCR beta sequences, as an earlier analysis found. General study findings and limits: In vitro work confirmed that a few CMV-associated chains recognize CMV antigens. In a later analysis, HLA-associated TCR beta chains were more clonally expanded than equally common others.

PCR amplification relied on 60 Vbeta primers (plus 13 Jbeta primers). As originally analysed: Later, tens of millions of unique TCR beta chains were counted in an analysis, and approximately 10 million of them were shared. Data came from immunoSEQ multiplex PCR; TCRdb stores just in-frame clones and leaves some out. V and J calls and clone size are given by that table; D and trimming were obtained from the DNA. The sample lists over 150,000 clones; 68% were seen once. Concerning this clone itself: The antigen remains unidentified.

The clonotype was recovered from a woman between 35 and 50 years old in good health and CMV-seropositive. Source material: PBMCs.

The chain's CDR3 is CASRRTGGASTEAFF. The CDR3, as DNA: TGTGCCAGCAGAAGGACAGGGGGCGCATCCACTGAAGCTTTCTTT. The chain recombines TRBV28 with TRBJ1-1; 11 bases align to TRBD1. CDR1 is MDHEN, CDR2 SYDVKM, per germline. The CDR3 runs to 15 residues. Losses at the gene ends were 6 bases for V and 4 bases for J; bases not matched to a gene: 7.